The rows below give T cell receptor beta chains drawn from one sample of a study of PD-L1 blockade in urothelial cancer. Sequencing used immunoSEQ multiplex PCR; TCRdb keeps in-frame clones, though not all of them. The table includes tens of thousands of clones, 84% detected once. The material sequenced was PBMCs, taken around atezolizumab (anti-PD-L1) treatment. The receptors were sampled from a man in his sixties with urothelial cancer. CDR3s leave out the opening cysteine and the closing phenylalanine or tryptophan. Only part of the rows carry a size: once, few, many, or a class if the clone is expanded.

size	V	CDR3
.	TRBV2	ASSDLGLAGGVSGELF
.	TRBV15	ATSRDGDEQF
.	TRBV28	ASSWTPGGSYIQY
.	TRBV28	ASSVTVAVLAYNEQF
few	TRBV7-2	ASSQLAGAYNEQF
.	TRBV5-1	ASSPPLAGEETQY
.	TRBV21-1	ASLDRAQH
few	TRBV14	ASSPLVLAGIYEQY
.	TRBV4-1	ASSSHREKAGELF
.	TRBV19	ASSIRLAGGVGPSSYNEQF
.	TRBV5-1	ASSPNGQGSSEQY
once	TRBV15	ATSRDGLNTDTQY
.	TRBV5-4	ASSLDGQGAQPQH
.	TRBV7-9	ADHSGGDTDTQY
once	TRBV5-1	ASSLAGGRDTIY
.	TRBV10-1	ASSPGENTEAF
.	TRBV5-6	ASSGAGAGKTTDTQY
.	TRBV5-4	ASRPGTSEVDTQY
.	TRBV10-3	AISPRDRGNEQF
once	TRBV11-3	ASSLGRLAGGTDTQY
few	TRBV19	ASSSGLYTEAF
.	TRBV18	ASSPPNKRSSGNTIY
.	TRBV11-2	ASSFQTPYNEQF
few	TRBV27	ASSFWANNEKLF
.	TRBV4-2	ASSQEAAVYGYT
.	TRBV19	ASSIGSDDTGELF
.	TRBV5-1	ASSYTPGQGAYEQY
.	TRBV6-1	ASSARQGRGSYEQY
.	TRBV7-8	ASSITGTDTEAF